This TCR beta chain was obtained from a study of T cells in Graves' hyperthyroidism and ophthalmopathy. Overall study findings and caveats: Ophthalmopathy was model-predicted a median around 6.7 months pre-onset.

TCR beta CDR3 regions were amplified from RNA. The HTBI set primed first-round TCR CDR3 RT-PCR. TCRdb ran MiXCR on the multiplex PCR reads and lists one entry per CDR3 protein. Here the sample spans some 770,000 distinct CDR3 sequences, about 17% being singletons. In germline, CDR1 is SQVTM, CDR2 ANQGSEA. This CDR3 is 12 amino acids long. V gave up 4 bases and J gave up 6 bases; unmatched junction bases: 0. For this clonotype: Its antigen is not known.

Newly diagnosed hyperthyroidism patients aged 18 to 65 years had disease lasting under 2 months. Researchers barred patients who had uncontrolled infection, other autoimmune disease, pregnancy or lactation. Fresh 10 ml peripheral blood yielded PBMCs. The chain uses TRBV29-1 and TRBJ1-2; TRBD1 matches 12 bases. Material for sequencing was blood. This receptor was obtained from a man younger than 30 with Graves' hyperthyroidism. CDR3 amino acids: CSVGDRGHGYTF. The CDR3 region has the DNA TGCAGCGTTGGGGACAGGGGGCATGGCTACACCTTC.